Below, 31 T cell receptor beta chains from the same sample are listed, as sequenced in a study of graft-versus-host responses after intestinal transplantation (dated by TCRdb to the early 2020s). Libraries were prepared through the immunoSEQ multiplex PCR assay. The source is immuneACCESS, and TCRdb retained only in-frame sequences with V and J called. Part of the clones is not carried over; for the studies checked, unresolved V genes explain less than half of this, and the remainder is unexplained. Within this sample are roughly 40,000 clones, with about 90% of them counted one time only. The top ten clonotypes cover less than 3% of the sample. Sequenced material: PBMCs, taken 300 to 320 days after intestinal transplant. Receptors originate from a human patient who received an intestinal transplant, so some T cells may come from the graft donor.

The chain is built from TRBV11-2 and TRBJ2-7; 10 bases are a match to TRBD1. The CDR3 covers 15 residues. Germline V gene sequence: CDR1 SGHAT, CDR2 FQNNGV. Trimming at V came to 3 bases and at J to 2 bases, leaving 4 bases not matched to a gene. The CDR3 is CASSFGTGATYEQYF. The CDR3 nucleotides are TGTGCCAGCAGCTTCGGGACAGGGGCCACCTACGAGCAGTACTTC.

This chain uses TRBV7-9 with TRBJ1-3, with 8 bases that match TRBD1. The germline V gene has CDR1 SEHNR and CDR2 FQNEAQ (reference sequence). CDR3 size: 15 residues. The J segment lost 2 bases and the V segment lost 5 bases, leaving 5 bases of the junction unmatched. This CDR3 reads CASSLPDRAGNTIYF. CDR3 nucleotides: TGTGCCAGCAGCCTCCCGGACAGGGCTGGAAACACCATATATTTT.

The V gene is TRBV7-9, the J gene TRBJ1-1, with D tentatively TRBD1 (5 bases). Trimming cost V 1 base and J 5 bases, with 11 bases left between them. This CDR3 has 14 residues. In germline, CDR1 is SEHNR, CDR2 FQNEAQ (reference sequence). As DNA, the CDR3 is TGTGCCAGCAGCTTAGAATGGGGGGGAACTGAAGCTTTCTTT. It specifies CASSLEWGGTEAFF.

V gene TRBV2 combines with J gene TRBJ2-1; 12 nucleotides line up with TRBD2. V gave up 4 bases and J gave up 5 bases; unmatched junction bases: 3. The CDR3 runs 15 residues. CDR1 and CDR2 from the germline V gene are SNHLY and FYNNEI. The CDR3 here is CASSGLAGAHNEQFF. Written as DNA, the CDR3 is TGTGCCAGCAGTGGACTAGCGGGGGCCCACAATGAGCAGTTCTTC.

The chain is built from TRBV6-5 and TRBJ1-2, with D unresolved. This CDR3 is 14 amino acids long. V was shortened by 3 bases and J by 0 bases, with 8 bases between the two germline ends. Germline CDR1 reads MNHEY; CDR2 reads SVGAGI. This CDR3 reads CASSYSGANYGYTF. Here the CDR3 DNA reads TGTGCCAGCAGTTATTCTGGAGCTAACTATGGCTACACCTTC.

The CDR3 region has the DNA TGTGCCAGCAGTTACTCGCCAGCGGGAGGGGAGACCCAGTACTTC. It yields the protein CASSYSPAGGETQYF. V gene TRBV6-5 combines with J gene TRBJ2-5; 10 bases line up with TRBD2. This CDR3 is built from 15 residues. Trimming took 0 bases from V and 5 from J; bases not matched to a gene: 3. Germline lookup yields CDR1 MNHEY and CDR2 SVGAGI.

In this sample, this clone is medium-sized. The V gene is TRBV7-9, the J gene TRBJ1-2; D unclear. In germline, CDR1 is SEHNR, CDR2 FQNEAQ (reference sequence). This CDR3 has 14 residues. V was pared by 1 base and J by 2 bases, with 8 bases between. The CDR3 nucleotides read TGTGCCAGCAGCTTAGACGGCGGAAACTATGGCTACACCTTC. Residues: CASSLDGGNYGYTF.

This chain joins TRBV9 and TRBJ1-3, with 7 bases that match TRBD1. Germline V gene sequence: CDR1 SGDLS, CDR2 YYNGEE. The CDR3 sequence is 16 residues long. After removal of 3 bases from V and 0 bases from J, the junction contained 6 bases not matched to a gene. CDR3 nucleotides: TGTGCCAGCAGCGGTATGCGGGACAGCTCTGGAAACACCATATATTTT. It yields the protein CASSGMRDSSGNTIYF.

This chain joins TRBV6-5 and TRBJ2-3, with D perhaps given as TRBD1 or TRBD2 (6 bases each). Between the trimmed V and J ends, which lost 0 bases and 6 bases, there was a span of 13 bases. Germline V gene sequence: CDR1 MNHEY, CDR2 SVGAGI. The CDR3 is 15 residues long. CDR3 coding DNA: TGTGCCAGCAGTTACTCTGGGGGCGCGGGGGATACGCAGTATTTT. Translating it yields CASSYSGGAGDTQYF.

The chain has TRBV6-4 and TRBJ2-1; D not certain. Per the germline V gene, CDR1 is MRHNA and CDR2 is SNTAGT. The CDR3 consists of 13 residues. Trimming pared 11 bases from V and 5 bases from J, leaving 16 bases between. The chain's CDR3 is CALTLDAHNEQFF. The CDR3, as DNA: TGTGCCCTAACACTGGACGCACACAATGAGCAGTTCTTC.

The rearrangement uses TRBV15 and TRBJ1-1, with D uncertain. The CDR3 sequence is 15 residues long. Germline V gene lookup returns CDR1 LNHNV and CDR2 YYDKDF (reference sequence). V gave up 1 base and J gave up 0 bases, with 9 bases separating them. The CDR3 region has the DNA TGTGCCACCAGCAGAGGAGGCCCCATGAACACTGAAGCTTTCTTT. Its translation is CATSRGGPMNTEAFF.

The chain links TRBV19 to TRBJ1-6, with D maybe TRBD1 (6 bases). V shed 3 bases and J shed 7 bases, with 13 bases lying between them. CDR3 size: 15 residues. Germline CDR1 is LNHDA and CDR2 is SQIVND (reference sequence). CDR3 DNA: TGTGCCAGTAGTATCGGGACACCAGTGAATTCACCCCTCCACTTT. Translating it yields CASSIGTPVNSPLHF.

The gene calls are TRBV28 and TRBJ2-7; 11 positions agree with TRBD1. This CDR3 comprises 16 residues. Germline V gives CDR1 MDHEN, CDR2 SYDVKM. V lost 6 bases, J lost 4 bases, and 11 bases stayed unmatched. CDR3 bases: TGTGCCAGCAGCTCCAGGGGAGGGACAGGGGGTTACGAGCAGTACTTC. Amino acids: CASSSRGGTGGYEQYF.

The genes are TRBV29-1 and TRBJ2-5, with D unresolved. V dropped 8 bases and J dropped 5 bases, with 15 bases sitting between them. The CDR3 length is 12 residues. The germline V gene has CDR1 SQVTM and CDR2 ANQGSEA. CDR3 DNA sequence: TGCAGCTCAGTAATGGGTAGCGAGACCCAGTACTTC. Its protein is CSSVMGSETQYF.

This sequence joins TRBV28 and TRBJ1-6; D is ambiguous. CDR1 MDHEN and CDR2 SYDVKM come from the germline V gene. The CDR3 totals 13 residues. Between the trimmed V and J ends, which lost 2 bases and 10 bases, there was a span of 9 bases. The CDR3 bases are TGTGCCAGCAGTTTAGCCCCTGGGTCACCCCTCCACTTT. As protein: CASSLAPGSPLHF. Supplemented by reference TRBV28 and TRBJ1-6, the full variable domain reads DVKVTQSSRYLVKRTGEKVFLECVQDMDHENMFWYRQDPGLGLRLIYFSYDVKMKEKGDIPEGYSVSREKKERFSLILESASTNQTSMYLCASSLAPGSPLHFGNGTRLTVT.

CDR3 nucleotides: TGTGCCAGCAGTTACCGAATACGAGAAAAACTGTTTTTT. Amino acids: CASSYRIREKLFF. This sequence joins TRBV6-5 and TRBJ1-4; no definite D call. Germline V CDR1 and CDR2: MNHEY, SVGAGI. Trimming took off 2 bases at V and 8 bases at J, with 9 bases between the two ends. This CDR3 has 13 amino acids.

This clone occurred once. V gene TRBV5-1 combines with J gene TRBJ2-7; the D call may be TRBD1 or TRBD2 (6 bases each). V lost 0 bases, J lost 2 bases, and 15 bases lay in between. The CDR3 sequence is 16 residues long. Germline V gives CDR1 SGHRS, CDR2 YFSETQ. The DNA of the CDR3 is TGCGCCAGCAGCTTGGCCCAACTGGGGGGCACCTACGAGCAGTACTTC. The encoded protein is CASSLAQLGGTYEQYF. The full variable domain, rest sourced from reference TRBV5-1 and TRBJ2-7, is KAGVTQTPRYLIKTRGQQVTLSCSPISGHRSVSWYQQTPGQGLQFLFEYFSETQRNKGNFPGRFSGRQFSNSRSEMNVSTLELGDSALYLCASSLAQLGGTYEQYFGPGTRLTVT.

The gene calls are TRBV21-1 and TRBJ2-3; TRBD1, as called in the table, went unchecked against the DNA. TRBV21-1 is listed as a pseudogene. This CDR3 has 12 amino acids. The DNA for the CDR3 is TGTGCCAGCAGGGGGGCCAGAGATACGCAGTATTTT. This sequence encodes CASRGARDTQYF.

The chain uses TRBV9 and TRBJ2-7, with D possibly matching TRBD1 (6 bases). Germline CDR1 and CDR2: SGDLS and YYNGEE. Trimming pared 0 bases from V and 2 bases from J, leaving 12 bases between. The CDR3 covers 15 residues. The CDR3 DNA sequence: TGTGCCAGCAGCGTAGGGGGGCTAGCCACCTACGAGCAGTACTTC. Translated: CASSVGGLATYEQYF.

The chain employs TRBV13 and TRBJ2-4; the D gene is possibly TRBD1 (6 bases). The length of the CDR3 is 17 residues. Germline V gene lookup returns CDR1 PRHDT and CDR2 FYEKMQ (reference sequence). V lost 4 bases and J lost 0, with 16 bases in between. Here the CDR3 reads CASSSYRAPLAKNIQYF. CDR3 sequence (DNA): TGTGCCAGCAGCTCCTACAGGGCCCCCTTAGCCAAAAACATTCAGTACTTC.

This clone was observed a single time. The chain has TRBV4-1 and TRBJ2-7, with a possible D match to TRBD2 (5 bases). Trimming left V 3 bases short and J 5 bases short, with 5 bases between. CDR3 size: 11 residues. Germline CDR1 is MGHRA and CDR2 is YSYEKL. CDR3 nucleotide sequence: TGCGCCAGCAGCCACGGGAACGAGCAGTACTTC. This sequence encodes CASSHGNEQYF.

The chain uses TRBV5-5 and TRBJ1-4; 7 bases map to TRBD1. The V segment lost 4 bases and the J segment 8 bases; nucleotides outside the gene matches: 8. This CDR3 has 14 residues. Per germline, CDR1 SGHKS and CDR2 YYEKEE (reference sequence). The CDR3 DNA reads TGTGCCAGCAGCCTACAGGGGAGGGAGGAAAAACTGTTTTTT. Its protein is CASSLQGREEKLFF.

In this sample, this clone turned up once. The V gene is TRBV20-1, the J gene TRBJ2-4; D is uncertain. Trimming took off 2 bases at V and 8 bases at J, with 7 bases between the two ends. CDR3 size: 11 residues. Germline CDR1 reads DFQATT; CDR2 reads SNEGSKA (reference sequence). CDR3 DNA: TGCAGTGCTAGAACAAGGGACATTCAGTACTTC. It is translated as CSARTRDIQYF.

The rearrangement joins TRBV18 to TRBJ1-2; 10 bases are a match to TRBD1. CDR1 KGHSH and CDR2 LQKENI come from the germline V gene. Germline trimming cut 0 bases from V and 7 bases from J; bases unmatched to any gene: 2. The CDR3 totals 14 residues. The CDR3 loop is CASSPPGDRGGYTF. The CDR3 DNA sequence: TGTGCCAGCTCACCACCTGGGGACAGGGGTGGCTACACCTTC.

This rearrangement joins TRBV2 to TRBJ2-5, with 12 positions matching TRBD1. V gave up 10 bases and J gave up 3 bases; unmatched junction bases: 6. CDR1 is SNHLY, CDR2 FYNNEI, per germline. The CDR3 contains 14 residues. The CDR3 loop is CAIPGTGGKETQYF. The CDR3 bases are TGTGCCATTCCCGGGACAGGGGGCAAAGAGACCCAGTACTTC. Full variable domain (outside the CDR3, taken from reference TRBV2 and TRBJ2-5): EPEVTQTPSHQVTQMGQEVILRCVPISNHLYFYWYRQILGQKVEFLVSFYNNEISEKSEIFDDQFSVERPDGSNFTLKIRSTKLEDSAMYFCAIPGTGGKETQYFGPGTRLLVL.

This chain connects TRBV6-5 to TRBJ2-7, with D perhaps matching TRBD1 (5 bases). Germline assignment: CDR1 MNHEY and CDR2 SVGAGI. The CDR3 length is 15 residues. V shed 2 bases and J shed 5 bases, with 16 bases lying between them. The CDR3 loop is CASSYQGRFGNEQYF. In DNA form, the CDR3 reads TGTGCCAGCAGTTACCAGGGCAGGTTTGGGAACGAGCAGTACTTC.

The chain combines TRBV5-1 with TRBJ2-3; D is unclear. The CDR3 spans 15 residues. V lost 0 bases to trimming and J lost 2 bases, with 10 bases between them. Looked up from germline, CDR1 is SGHRS and CDR2 is YFSETQ. CDR3 protein: CASSLVTSNTDTQYF. CDR3 nucleotides: TGCGCCAGCAGCTTGGTAACTTCTAACACAGATACGCAGTATTTT.

In nucleotides, the CDR3 is TGCGCCAGCAGCCAATCTCAACCGGGACTAGCCTACTACGAGCAGTACTTC. Amino acid sequence: CASSQSQPGLAYYEQYF. The chain carries TRBV4-1 and TRBJ2-7; TRBD2 agrees at 9 bases. The length of the CDR3 is 17 residues. CDR1 MGHRA and CDR2 YSYEKL come from the germline V gene. J gave up 3 bases and V 2 bases, and 11 bases lay outside the gene matches.

The chain uses TRBV29-1 and TRBJ2-5, with 10 nucleotides matching TRBD2. Germline CDR1 is SQVTM and CDR2 is ANQGSEA. With V trimmed by 5 bases and J by 2 bases, 2 bases remained unmatched. This CDR3 spans 13 amino acids. CDR3 residues: CSVRTSGQETQYF. The CDR3 bases are TGCAGCGTTCGGACTAGCGGACAAGAGACCCAGTACTTC.

J is TRBJ2-2 and V is TRBV28; TRBD2 agrees at 12 bases. Germline CDR1 and CDR2: MDHEN and SYDVKM. This CDR3 region has 16 residues. Germline trimming cut 6 bases from V and 4 bases from J; bases unmatched to any gene: 6. CDR3 residues: CASSHGLAGSTGELFF. DNA for the CDR3: TGTGCCAGCAGCCATGGACTAGCGGGATCCACCGGGGAGCTGTTTTTT.

This chain uses TRBV5-4 with TRBJ2-3; D not certain. CDR3 length: 15 residues. V was cut by 2 bases and J by 0 bases, with 10 bases left in between. Germline lookup yields CDR1 SGHNT and CDR2 YYREEE (reference sequence). The CDR3 DNA reads as TGTGCCAGCAGCTTATTATCCTCTAGCACAGATACGCAGTATTTT. This encodes CASSLLSSSTDTQYF.